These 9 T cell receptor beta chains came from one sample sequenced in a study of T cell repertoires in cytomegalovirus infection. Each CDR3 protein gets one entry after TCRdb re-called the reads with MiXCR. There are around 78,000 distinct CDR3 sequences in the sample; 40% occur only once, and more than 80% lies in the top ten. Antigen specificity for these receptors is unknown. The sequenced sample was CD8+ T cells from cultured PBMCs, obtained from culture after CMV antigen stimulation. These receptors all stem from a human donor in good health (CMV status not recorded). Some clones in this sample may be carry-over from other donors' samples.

CDR3 in amino acids: CSVGSRDGYTF. The DNA of the CDR3 is TGCAGCGTCGGAAGCAGGGATGGCTACACCTTC. The J gene is TRBJ1-2, the V gene TRBV29-1, with a tentative D call TRBD1 (5 bases). The ends were cut back, 6 bases at V and 6 bases at J, with 11 bases in the middle. Germline CDR1 SQVTM, CDR2 ANQGSEA. The CDR3 has 11 residues.

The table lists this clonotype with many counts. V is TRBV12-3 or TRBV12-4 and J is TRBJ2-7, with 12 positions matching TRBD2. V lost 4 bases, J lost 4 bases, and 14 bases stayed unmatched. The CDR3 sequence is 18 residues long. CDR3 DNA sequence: TGTGCCAGCAGTTCGCGGACTAGCGGGGCGGGACTCCTTTACGAGCAGTACTTC. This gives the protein CASSSRTSGAGLLYEQYF.

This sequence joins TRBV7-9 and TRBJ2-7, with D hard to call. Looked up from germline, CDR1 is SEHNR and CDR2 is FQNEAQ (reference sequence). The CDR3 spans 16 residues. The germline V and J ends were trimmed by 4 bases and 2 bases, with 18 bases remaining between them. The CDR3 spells CASSWPSTAGAYEQYF. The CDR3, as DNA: TGTGCCAGCAGCTGGCCTTCCACGGCTGGGGCCTACGAGCAGTACTTC.

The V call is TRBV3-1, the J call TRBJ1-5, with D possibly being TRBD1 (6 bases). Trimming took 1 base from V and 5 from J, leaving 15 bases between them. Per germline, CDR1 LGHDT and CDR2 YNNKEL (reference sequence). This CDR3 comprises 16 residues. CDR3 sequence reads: CASSQGPRGPYQPQHF. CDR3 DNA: TGTGCCAGCAGCCAAGGCCCCCGGGGGCCGTATCAGCCCCAGCATTTT.

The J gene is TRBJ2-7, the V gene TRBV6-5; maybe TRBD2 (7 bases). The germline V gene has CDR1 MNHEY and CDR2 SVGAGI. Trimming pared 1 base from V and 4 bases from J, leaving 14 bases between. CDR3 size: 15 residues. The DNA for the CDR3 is TGTGCCAGCAGTTACTACCCGGGGGGCACTTACGAGCAGTACTTC. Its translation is CASSYYPGGTYEQYF.

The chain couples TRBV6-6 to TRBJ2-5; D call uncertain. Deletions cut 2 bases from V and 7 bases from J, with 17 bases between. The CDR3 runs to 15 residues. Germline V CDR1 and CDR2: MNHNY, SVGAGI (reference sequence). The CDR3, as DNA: TGTGCCAGCAGTTACCCCTGGACCCTAGGTGGGACCCAGTACTTC. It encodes CASSYPWTLGGTQYF.

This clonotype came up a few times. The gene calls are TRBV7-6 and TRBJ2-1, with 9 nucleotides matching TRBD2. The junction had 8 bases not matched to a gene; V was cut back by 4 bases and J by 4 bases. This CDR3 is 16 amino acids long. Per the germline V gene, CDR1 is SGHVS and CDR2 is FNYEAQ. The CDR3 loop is CASSSATSGPYNEQFF. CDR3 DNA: TGTGCCAGCAGCTCCGCCACTAGCGGGCCTTACAATGAGCAGTTCTTC.

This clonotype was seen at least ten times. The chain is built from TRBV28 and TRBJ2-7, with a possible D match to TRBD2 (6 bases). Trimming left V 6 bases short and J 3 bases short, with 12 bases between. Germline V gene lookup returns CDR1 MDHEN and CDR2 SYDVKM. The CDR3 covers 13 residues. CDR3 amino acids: CASRLPGLYEQYF. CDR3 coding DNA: TGTGCCAGCAGGCTCCCGGGACTCTACGAGCAGTACTTC.

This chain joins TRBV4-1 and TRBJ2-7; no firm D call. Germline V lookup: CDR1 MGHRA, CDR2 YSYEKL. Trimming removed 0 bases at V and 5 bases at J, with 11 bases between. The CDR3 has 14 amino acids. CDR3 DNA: TGCGCCAGCAGCCAAGATCGGCTGCAGGACGAGCAGTACTTC. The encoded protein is CASSQDRLQDEQYF.